This passage covers 32 T cell receptor beta chains from one sample sequenced in a study of blood T cell repertoires in COVID-19. Produced via immunoSEQ multiplex PCR; TCRdb's table is partial and in-frame only. The table records fewer than 250,000 clones, around 88% of them present only once. Sequenced sample: peripheral blood. The origin of the receptors is a woman aged 45 to 65 with acute or convalescent COVID-19.

This chain joins TRBV5-1 and TRBJ1-1; D gene ambiguous. The CDR3 is 14 residues long. V lost 0 bases and J lost 0, with 6 bases in between. The germline CDR1 and CDR2 sequences are SGHRS and YFSETQ. This CDR3 is CASSLGSLNTEAFF. CDR3 bases: TGCGCCAGCAGCTTGGGTAGTTTGAACACTGAAGCTTTCTTT.

This chain connects TRBV6-1 to TRBJ2-5; D may be TRBD2 (5 bases). V gave up 1 base and J gave up 3 bases, with 9 bases separating them. CDR1 is MNHNS, CDR2 SASEGT, per germline. There are 14 residues in the CDR3. For the CDR3, the DNA is TGTGCCAGCAGTGAAGAGAGGGCAAAAGAGACCCAGTACTTC. Its protein is CASSEERAKETQYF.

This clone was observed a single time. The chain uses TRBV9 and TRBJ1-1; 8 bases fit TRBD1. CDR3 length: 14 residues. Germline V CDR1 and CDR2: SGDLS, YYNGEE. The J segment lost 4 bases and the V segment lost 0 bases, leaving 2 bases of the junction unmatched. This CDR3 reads CASSVAGGLTEAFF. The CDR3 region has the DNA TGTGCCAGCAGCGTAGCAGGGGGCCTCACTGAAGCTTTCTTT.

The chain carries TRBV9 and TRBJ2-2, with a tentative D call TRBD2 (6 bases). Germline V lookup: CDR1 SGDLS, CDR2 YYNGEE. CDR3 length: 13 amino acids. The germline V and J ends were trimmed by 5 bases and 11 bases, with 16 bases remaining between them. Here the CDR3 reads CASRRGEQQELFF. The CDR3, as DNA: TGTGCCAGCAGGCGGGGAGAACAACAAGAGCTGTTTTTT.

This chain links TRBV5-1 with TRBJ2-5, with 10 bases matching TRBD2. The junction had 3 bases not matched to a gene; V was cut back by 3 bases and J by 4 bases. Looked up from germline, CDR1 is SGHRS and CDR2 is YFSETQ. This CDR3 spans 14 amino acids. Here the CDR3 reads CASSWRLAGETQYF. Written as DNA, the CDR3 is TGCGCCAGCAGCTGGCGACTAGCGGGAGAGACCCAGTACTTC.

This clone showed up just once. The gene calls are TRBV30 and TRBJ2-1; 13 bases are a match to TRBD2. Germline CDR1 GTSNPN, CDR2 SVGIG (reference sequence). After removal of 3 bases from V and 0 bases from J, the junction contained 5 bases not matched to a gene. The CDR3 sequence is 17 residues long. CDR3 coding DNA: TGTGCCTGGAGGGGGACTAGCGGGGCCAGCTCCTACAATGAGCAGTTCTTC. Translation gives CAWRGTSGASSYNEQFF.

The count of this clone is one. J is TRBJ2-1 and V is TRBV19; the D gene is possibly TRBD1 (5 bases). The CDR3 runs to 15 residues. Trimming pared 3 bases from V and 4 bases from J, leaving 13 bases between. CDR1 is LNHDA, CDR2 SQIVND, per germline (reference sequence). The CDR3 coding sequence is TGTGCCAGTAGTATGGGAACAGGACGATACAATGAGCAGTTCTTC. Its protein is CASSMGTGRYNEQFF.

The chain has TRBV7-9 and TRBJ2-7; perhaps TRBD2 as D (6 bases). The CDR3 runs 15 residues. Per germline, CDR1 SEHNR and CDR2 FQNEAQ (reference sequence). V lost 4 bases and J lost 2, with 15 bases in between. CDR3 in DNA: TGTGCCAGCAGCTCCAAACGGGCGGGAACCTACGAGCAGTACTTC. Its protein product is CASSSKRAGTYEQYF.

The V call is TRBV10-3, the J call TRBJ2-2, with D unclear. V dropped 4 bases and J dropped 0 bases, with 12 bases sitting between them. There are 16 residues in the CDR3. Germline CDR1 ENHRY, CDR2 SYGVKD. CDR3 in amino acids: CAISGQRAANTGELFF. CDR3 nucleotide sequence: TGTGCCATCAGTGGCCAGCGCGCTGCGAACACCGGGGAGCTGTTTTTT.

The chain employs TRBV2 and TRBJ2-1, with 7 bases identical to TRBD2. The CDR3 loop spans 14 amino acids. V was pared by 6 bases and J by 3 bases, with 5 bases of the junction left unmatched. Germline CDR1 reads SNHLY; CDR2 reads FYNNEI. The CDR3 sequence is CASRPAGLYNEQFF. DNA for the CDR3: TGTGCCAGCAGGCCAGCGGGACTCTACAATGAGCAGTTCTTC.

The chain joins TRBV2 to TRBJ2-7, with 7 bases aligning to TRBD2. Trimming took 9 bases from V and 4 from J; bases not matched to a gene: 12. The CDR3 totals 14 residues. From germline, CDR1 is SNHLY and CDR2 FYNNEI. The CDR3 loop reads CASTAAGYFYEQYF. CDR3 sequence (DNA): TGTGCCAGTACCGCAGCGGGATACTTTTACGAGCAGTACTTC.

This chain uses TRBV24-1 with TRBJ1-5; D unresolved. CDR3 size: 18 residues. The germline V and J ends were trimmed by 5 bases and 3 bases, with 22 bases remaining between them. Germline CDR1 reads KGHDR; CDR2 reads SFDVKD. Here the CDR3 DNA reads TGTGCCACCAGTGGACCTAGTGAGGAGGGAAGTTTCAATCAGCCCCAGCATTTT. Amino acid sequence: CATSGPSEEGSFNQPQHF.

The chain joins TRBV30 to TRBJ2-1, with a tentative D call TRBD2 (7 bases). The CDR3 extends over 12 amino acids. Trimming pared 5 bases from V and 10 bases from J, leaving 15 bases between. Germline CDR1 and CDR2: GTSNPN and SVGIG (reference sequence). For the CDR3, the DNA is TGTGCCTGGCAACTAGCGAGGGGGGAGCAGTTCTTC. Translated, it gives CAWQLARGEQFF.

The chain recombines TRBV27 with TRBJ1-1; 7 bases are shared with TRBD1. The CDR3 is made up of 16 amino acids. Germline V gene lookup returns CDR1 MNHEY and CDR2 SMNVEV (reference sequence). After removal of 0 bases from V and 5 bases from J, the junction contained 9 bases not matched to a gene. DNA of the CDR3: TGTGCCAGCAGTTTATCGCTACAGGGGCCGGGGACTGAAGCTTTCTTT. Translation gives CASSLSLQGPGTEAFF.

The chain has TRBV6-5 and TRBJ1-2; no firm D call. CDR1 MNHEY and CDR2 SVGAGI come from the germline V gene. There are 14 residues in the CDR3. Trimming removed 7 bases from V and 3 bases from J, with 15 bases in between. DNA of the CDR3: TGTGCCAGCACCCGGGGAGGGATGGACTATGGCTACACCTTC. This gives the protein CASTRGGMDYGYTF.

This sequence joins TRBV3-1 (or the pseudogene TRBV3-2) and TRBJ1-2; 7 nucleotides match TRBD1. The V and J ends lost 3 bases and 4 bases, in that order; junction bases with no gene match: 11. CDR3 length: 16 amino acids. Germline CDR1 reads LGHDT; CDR2 reads YNNKEL (reference sequence). This CDR3 reads CASSHVSTGALYGYTF. CDR3 bases: TGTGCCAGCAGCCACGTATCTACAGGGGCTCTCTATGGCTACACCTTC.

The rearrangement links TRBV5-4 to TRBJ2-3, with 8 bases lining up with TRBD2. V shed 9 bases and J 5 bases; nucleotides not matched to a gene: 11. The CDR3 sequence is 14 residues long. Germline CDR1 SGHNT, CDR2 YYREEE (reference sequence). The CDR3 nucleotides are TGTGCCATGCAGCGGGAGTATTATGGAGATACGCAGTATTTT. Its translation is CAMQREYYGDTQYF.

The chain is built from TRBV15 and TRBJ2-1; 9 positions agree with TRBD2. The CDR3 loop spans 17 amino acids. Losses at the gene ends were 1 base for V and 2 bases for J; bases not matched to a gene: 6. Per the germline V gene, CDR1 is LNHNV and CDR2 is YYDKDF (reference sequence). CDR3 protein: CATSRVFSGSPYNEQFF. Here the CDR3 DNA reads TGTGCCACCAGCAGAGTATTTAGCGGGAGTCCCTACAATGAGCAGTTCTTC. The entire variable domain, with the rest obtained from reference TRBV15 and TRBJ2-1, is as follows: DAMVIQNPRYQVTQFGKPVTLSCSQTLNHNVMYWYQQKSSQAPKLLFHYYDKDFNNEADTPDNFQSRRPNTSFCFLDIRSPGLGDTAMYLCATSRVFSGSPYNEQFFGPGTRLTVL.

This clone was recorded a few times. Other nucleotide sequences in the sample specify the same CDR3. This sequence joins TRBV18 and TRBJ2-2, with D unclear. The germline gives CDR1 KGHSH, CDR2 LQKENI. The length of the CDR3 is 13 residues. The V and J ends lost 3 bases and 1 base respectively, with 3 bases between them. CDR3 bases: TGTGCCAGCTCACCTCTGAACACCGGGGAGCTGTTTTTT. Residues: CASSPLNTGELFF.

V usage is TRBV5-4 and J usage is TRBJ2-2; TRBD1 matches 7 bases. Germline V CDR1 and CDR2: SGHNT, YYREEE (reference sequence). This CDR3 is built from 16 residues. Trimming at V came to 3 bases and at J to 1 base, leaving 6 bases not matched to a gene. DNA of the CDR3: TGTGCCAGCAGCTCAGGACAGGCACGGAACACCGGGGAGCTGTTTTTT. It is translated as CASSSGQARNTGELFF.

The V and J genes are TRBV5-1 and TRBJ2-3; the D gene is possibly TRBD2 (5 bases). The V end lost 4 bases, the J end lost 7 bases, and 19 bases lay between the germline ends. Germline CDR1 SGHRS, CDR2 YFSETQ. The CDR3 has 15 residues. DNA for the CDR3: TGCGCCAGCAGCCCAGGACTGGGTCAGAGGAATACGCAGTATTTT. Its protein is CASSPGLGQRNTQYF.

The chain links TRBV3-1 (or the pseudogene TRBV3-2) to TRBJ2-5; a possible D gene is TRBD2 (5 bases). Germline V gene lookup returns CDR1 LGHDT and CDR2 YNNKEL (reference sequence). The V end lost 0 bases, the J end lost 4 bases, and 12 bases lay between the germline ends. The CDR3 has 15 amino acids. The CDR3 nucleotides read TGTGCCAGCAGCCAAGAGACTACATCGGGAGAGACCCAGTACTTC. Translating gives CASSQETTSGETQYF.

This clone was recorded a few times. The CDR3 DNA is TGTGCCAGCAGCTCTCTTTACAATGAGCAGTTCTTC. Its translation is CASSSLYNEQFF. This chain connects TRBV7-2 to TRBJ2-1; D ambiguous. The V and J ends lost 4 bases and 4 bases respectively, with 5 bases between them. This CDR3 region has 12 residues. Germline assignment: CDR1 SGHTA and CDR2 FQGNSA.

The J gene is TRBJ1-2, the V gene TRBV5-6, with D perhaps TRBD1 (6 bases). V was clipped by 2 bases and J by 6 bases, with 14 bases between them. Per germline, CDR1 SGHDT and CDR2 YYEEEE. The CDR3 is 14 amino acids. The CDR3, as DNA: TGTGCCAGCAGCTTTGCACAGGGATCTAATGGCTACACCTTC. Its protein is CASSFAQGSNGYTF.

The chain recombines TRBV5-1 with TRBJ2-3, with 11 bases identical to TRBD2. V was pared by 4 bases and J by 4 bases, with 5 bases of the junction left unmatched. Germline V lookup: CDR1 SGHRS, CDR2 YFSETQ. The CDR3 loop spans 15 amino acids. As DNA, the CDR3 is TGCGCCAGCAGCGCGGGACTAGCGGAGGCAGATACGCAGTATTTT. Translating gives CASSAGLAEADTQYF.

The chain couples TRBV6-5 to TRBJ2-5; 9 nucleotides match TRBD1. J lost 5 bases, V lost 6 bases, and 10 bases had no gene match. Germline V CDR1 and CDR2: MNHEY, SVGAGI. The CDR3 consists of 15 residues. CDR3 protein: CASRVPGTGKETQYF. CDR3 nucleotide sequence: TGTGCCAGCAGAGTCCCCGGGACAGGGAAGGAGACCCAGTACTTC.

The chain couples TRBV6-1 to TRBJ2-3; 7 bases agree with TRBD1. Germline loops: CDR1 MNHNS, CDR2 SASEGT. The CDR3 has 18 residues. V lost 0 bases to trimming and J lost 4 bases; unmatched junction nucleotides: 13. For the CDR3, the DNA is TGTGCCAGCAGTGAAGCACTGGTTTTGACAGGGTGGGCAGATACGCAGTATTTT. Translation gives CASSEALVLTGWADTQYF.

The chain employs TRBV3-1 (or the pseudogene TRBV3-2) and TRBJ2-2; D is uncertain. V lost 1 base and J 6 bases, leaving 9 bases between the germline ends. This CDR3 has 14 amino acids. CDR1 is LGHDT and CDR2 is YNNKEL in the germline V gene (reference sequence). The CDR3 region has the DNA TGTGCCAGCAGCCAAGGTATTCCCGCCGGGGAGCTGTTTTTT. Translation gives CASSQGIPAGELFF.

This chain links TRBV10-1 with TRBJ2-1; 11 bases fit TRBD2. Trimming at V came to 5 bases and at J to 6 bases, leaving 3 bases not matched to a gene. This CDR3 has 14 amino acids. Germline V gives CDR1 WNHNN, CDR2 SYGVQD (reference sequence). Here the CDR3 DNA reads TGCGCCAGCAGTACTAGCGGGAGTATCAATGAGCAGTTCTTC. Translation gives CASSTSGSINEQFF.

This clone showed up just once. This chain links TRBV25-1 with TRBJ1-6; no firm D call. The germline CDR1 and CDR2 sequences are MGHDK and SYGVNS. This CDR3 has 13 amino acids. V was trimmed by 5 bases and J by 10 bases, leaving 12 bases between them. CDR3 bases: TGTGCCAGCAGTCCCGGGTTAACCTCACCCCTCCACTTT. Its translation: CASSPGLTSPLHF.

The chain employs TRBV6-5 and TRBJ1-1; D is uncertain. This CDR3 spans 14 amino acids. Germline lookup yields CDR1 MNHEY and CDR2 SVGAGI. V lost 2 bases and J 12 bases, leaving 19 bases between the germline ends. DNA of the CDR3: TGTGCCAGCAGTTACCTAGGTCGGAATCTACAAACTTTCTTT. Translation gives CASSYLGRNLQTFF.

The table lists this clone with a few counts. The V and J genes are TRBV27 and TRBJ1-6; D uncertain. CDR3 length: 14 residues. Trimming stripped 6 bases from V and 0 bases from J, with 6 bases between. Germline assignment: CDR1 MNHEY and CDR2 SMNVEV (reference sequence). This chain's CDR3 is CASRGSSYNSPLHF. The CDR3 DNA is TGTGCCAGCAGGGGCAGCTCCTATAATTCACCCCTCCACTTT.